One sample yielded the 28 T cell receptor beta chains listed below, sequenced in a study of blood T cell repertoires in COVID-19. The protocol was immunoSEQ multiplex PCR, while the TCRdb copy is restricted to in-frame clones and leaves out a portion. This sample yields around 200,000 clones, of which roughly 87% are seen a single time; approximately 2.1% belongs to the top ten. Sequenced material: PBMCs or T cells enriched from blood (not recorded which). These receptors came from a woman aged 40 to 50 with acute COVID-19.

The chain is built from TRBV5-1 and TRBJ1-1; D is undetermined. V was cut by 3 bases and J by 2 bases, with 17 bases left in between. This CDR3 is 16 amino acids long. CDR1 SGHRS and CDR2 YFSETQ come from the germline V gene. For the CDR3, the DNA is TGCGCCAGCAGCTCCCAGTATAGCCGGGGAAACACTGAAGCTTTCTTT. The encoded protein is CASSSQYSRGNTEAFF.

The rearrangement links TRBV28 to TRBJ2-3, with 11 bases identical to TRBD1. V shed 5 bases, J shed 0 bases, and the junction held 1 base outside the gene matches. The V gene's germline CDR1 is MDHEN and CDR2 SYDVKM. The CDR3 runs 15 residues. Here the CDR3 reads CASSGQGASTDTQYF. The CDR3 bases are TGTGCCAGCAGTGGACAGGGGGCCAGCACAGATACGCAGTATTTT. The variable domain in full, with the rest retrieved from reference TRBV28 and TRBJ2-3, is DVKVTQSSRYLVKRTGEKVFLECVQDMDHENMFWYRQDPGLGLRLIYFSYDVKMKEKGDIPEGYSVSREKKERFSLILESASTNQTSMYLCASSGQGASTDTQYFGPGTRLTVL.

The rearrangement links TRBV4-1 to TRBJ2-6; 7 bases are a match to TRBD2. Germline CDR1 reads MGHRA; CDR2 reads YSYEKL. This CDR3 is built from 18 residues. Unmatched junction bases numbered 8, after V lost 3 bases and J lost 0 bases. The CDR3 bases are TGCGCCAGCAGCCATCTAGCGGTGGGAGACTCTGGGGCCAACGTCCTGACTTTC. Translated: CASSHLAVGDSGANVLTF.

The chain employs TRBV10-3 and TRBJ2-1; no definite D call. V shed 3 bases and J shed 0 bases, with 6 bases lying between them. The germline V gene encodes CDR1 ENHRY and CDR2 SYGVKD. The CDR3 length is 14 residues. This CDR3 is CAISESYSYNEQFF. For the CDR3, the DNA is TGTGCCATCAGTGAATCCTACTCCTACAATGAGCAGTTCTTC.

For the CDR3, the DNA is TGTGCCAGCAGTGAAATCACAGGATTGAACACTGAAGCTTTCTTT. It specifies CASSEITGLNTEAFF. The chain carries TRBV6-1 and TRBJ1-1; D perhaps matches TRBD1 (5 bases). Germline CDR1 and CDR2: MNHNS and SASEGT. V shed 2 bases and J shed 0 bases, with 10 bases lying between them. CDR3 length: 15 amino acids.

The V and J genes are TRBV6-1 and TRBJ2-4, with 10 nucleotides matching TRBD1. Germline assignment: CDR1 MNHNS and CDR2 SASEGT. The CDR3 consists of 17 residues. V dropped 3 bases and J dropped 0; count of bases not matched to a gene: 5. CDR3 sequence: CASSDYGQGGAKNIQYF. CDR3 bases: TGTGCCAGCAGTGACTATGGACAGGGGGGAGCCAAAAACATTCAGTACTTC.

This clone was detected a few times. The chain is built from TRBV7-9 and TRBJ1-4; a weak D match, TRBD1 (6 bases). The CDR3 spans 16 residues. The V gene's germline CDR1 is SEHNR and CDR2 FQNEAQ (reference sequence). The germline V and J ends were trimmed by 1 base and 0 bases, with 9 bases remaining between them. Written as DNA, the CDR3 is TGTGCCAGCAGCTTAGGGACAGTTGCAACTAATGAAAAACTGTTTTTT. Its protein is CASSLGTVATNEKLFF.

The rearrangement links TRBV14 to TRBJ2-7; no clear D. Per germline, CDR1 SGHDN and CDR2 FVKESK. There are 12 residues in the CDR3. Trimming pared 4 bases from V and 4 bases from J, leaving 8 bases between. The chain's CDR3 is CASSPHSYEQYF. The CDR3 DNA is TGTGCCAGCAGCCCCCATAGTTACGAGCAGTACTTC.

The rearrangement uses TRBV6-4 and TRBJ2-3, with 7 bases fitting TRBD2. The J segment lost 2 bases and the V segment lost 6 bases, leaving 8 bases of the junction unmatched. Germline V gene data show CDR1 as MRHNA and CDR2 as SNTAGT. The CDR3 length is 15 residues. The CDR3 loop reads CASSVEAGDTDTQYF. In DNA form, the CDR3 reads TGTGCCAGCAGCGTTGAGGCGGGAGACACAGATACGCAGTATTTT.

The genes are TRBV25-1 and TRBJ2-7; D gene ambiguous. The CDR3 spans 12 residues. In germline, CDR1 is MGHDK, CDR2 SYGVNS. Trimming left V 3 bases short and J 3 bases short, with 6 bases between. CDR3: CASSDSSYEQYF. Written as DNA, the CDR3 is TGTGCCAGCAGTGATAGCAGCTACGAGCAGTACTTC.

The chain uses TRBV28 and TRBJ1-3; TRBD1 is a possible D gene (5 bases). The length of the CDR3 is 15 residues. The ends were cut back, 7 bases at V and 1 base at J, with 14 bases in the middle. Looked up from germline, CDR1 is MDHEN and CDR2 is SYDVKM. CDR3 bases: TGTGCCAGCAAATGGGAGGGGAGTTCTGGAAACACCATATATTTT. Translating it yields CASKWEGSSGNTIYF.

The chain links TRBV28 to TRBJ2-3; D gene ambiguous. V lost 5 bases, J lost 2 bases, and 5 bases lay in between. CDR1 is MDHEN, CDR2 SYDVKM, per germline. The CDR3 consists of 12 residues. The CDR3 bases are TGTGCCAGCAGTCTACCCACAGATACGCAGTATTTT. This translates into CASSLPTDTQYF.

The chain joins TRBV6-6 to TRBJ1-5; TRBD1 might be the D (6 bases). The length of the CDR3 is 14 residues. CDR1 is MNHNY, CDR2 SVGAGI, per germline (reference sequence). V lost 7 bases, J lost 7 bases, and 17 bases lay in between. The CDR3 sequence is CASKDGQSGQPQHF. The DNA of the CDR3 is TGTGCCAGCAAGGACGGACAGTCGGGACAGCCCCAGCATTTT.

This chain uses TRBV5-1 with TRBJ2-2; 8 positions agree with TRBD1. The CDR3 totals 16 residues. Germline CDR1 SGHRS, CDR2 YFSETQ. The ends lost 3 bases at V and 1 base at J; junction bases unmatched: 5. CDR3 sequence: CASSWKTGENTGELFF. The CDR3 DNA reads as TGCGCCAGCAGCTGGAAGACAGGGGAGAACACCGGGGAGCTGTTTTTT. The full variable domain, its missing parts supplied by reference TRBV5-1 and TRBJ2-2, is KAGVTQTPRYLIKTRGQQVTLSCSPISGHRSVSWYQQTPGQGLQFLFEYFSETQRNKGNFPGRFSGRQFSNSRSEMNVSTLELGDSALYLCASSWKTGENTGELFFGEGSRLTVL.

The V and J genes are TRBV5-1 and TRBJ2-1; TRBD1 might be the D (6 bases). With 4 bases removed from V and 4 bases from J, the gap between germline ends came to 15 bases. The CDR3 consists of 15 residues. Germline V gives CDR1 SGHRS, CDR2 YFSETQ. The CDR3 protein is CASSPRGRGYNEQFF. The CDR3 region has the DNA TGCGCCAGCAGCCCCAGGGGACGAGGGTACAATGAGCAGTTCTTC. Filled out from reference TRBV5-1 and TRBJ2-1, the complete variable domain reads KAGVTQTPRYLIKTRGQQVTLSCSPISGHRSVSWYQQTPGQGLQFLFEYFSETQRNKGNFPGRFSGRQFSNSRSEMNVSTLELGDSALYLCASSPRGRGYNEQFFGPGTRLTVL.

V gene TRBV4-1 combines with J gene TRBJ2-5; 8 bases align to TRBD2. Looked up from germline, CDR1 is MGHRA and CDR2 is YSYEKL. The V and J ends lost 2 bases and 4 bases, in that order; junction bases with no gene match: 9. The length of the CDR3 is 16 residues. The CDR3 loop reads CASSQRIRGGLETQYF. In DNA form, the CDR3 reads TGCGCCAGCAGCCAACGTATACGGGGGGGATTAGAGACCCAGTACTTC.

The rearrangement joins TRBV5-1 to TRBJ2-7; D uncertain. The V end was cut by 3 bases, the J end by 1 base, with 8 bases between. The CDR3 length is 13 residues. Germline V gene sequence: CDR1 SGHRS, CDR2 YFSETQ. The CDR3: CASSSGPSYEQYF. CDR3 DNA sequence: TGCGCCAGCAGCTCGGGTCCTTCCTACGAGCAGTACTTC.

The chain links TRBV5-1 to TRBJ2-6; 10 positions match TRBD1. The trim removed 4 bases at V and 0 bases at J, leaving 4 bases unmatched. The CDR3 sequence is 17 residues long. Germline CDR1 reads SGHRS; CDR2 reads YFSETQ. CDR3 residues: CASSPGQGGSGANVLTF. CDR3 sequence (DNA): TGCGCCAGCAGCCCCGGACAGGGGGGCTCTGGGGCCAACGTCCTGACTTTC.

The chain carries TRBV9 and TRBJ2-5; a possible D gene is TRBD2 (6 bases). With 3 bases removed from V and 5 bases from J, the gap between germline ends came to 11 bases. The CDR3 consists of 13 residues. Per the germline V gene, CDR1 is SGDLS and CDR2 is YYNGEE. CDR3: CASSARAGETQYF. The CDR3 bases are TGTGCCAGCAGCGCCCGGGCGGGGGAGACCCAGTACTTC.

This clone appeared a few times. This chain uses TRBV14 with TRBJ1-2; D possibly corresponds to TRBD1 (5 bases). This CDR3 has 14 residues. Deletions cut 1 base from V and 7 bases from J, with 13 bases between. Germline lookup yields CDR1 SGHDN and CDR2 FVKESK. This CDR3 is CASSQGSRVTGYTF. CDR3 sequence (DNA): TGTGCCAGCAGCCAAGGGTCCAGGGTTACTGGCTACACCTTC.

The chain joins TRBV6-4 to TRBJ1-1; 9 bases are a match to TRBD1. The CDR3 is 14 amino acids. The junction had 8 bases not matched to a gene; V was cut back by 6 bases and J by 6 bases. The germline V gene has CDR1 MRHNA and CDR2 SNTAGT. CDR3 DNA: TGTGCCAGCAGGGAAACAGGGGGCGTCGCTGAAGCTTTCTTT. It encodes CASRETGGVAEAFF.

This rearrangement joins TRBV7-9 to TRBJ1-1, with D perhaps matching TRBD1 (5 bases). V was pared by 4 bases and J by 2 bases, with 11 bases between. Germline CDR1 is SEHNR and CDR2 is FQNEAQ (reference sequence). This CDR3 contains 14 residues. In DNA, the CDR3 is TGTGCCAGCAGCTCCAGGGTAATTAACACTGAAGCTTTCTTT. It yields the protein CASSSRVINTEAFF.

The rearrangement links TRBV6-6 to TRBJ2-2; 12 bases are shared with TRBD2. Germline-derived CDR1 and CDR2 are MNHNY and SVGAGI (reference sequence). There are 16 residues in the CDR3. V lost 5 bases and J lost 6; bases outside the gene matches: 7. The CDR3 sequence is CASSQLAGGRPGELFF. Written as DNA, the CDR3 is TGTGCCAGCAGTCAACTAGCGGGAGGTCGGCCCGGGGAGCTGTTTTTT.

The chain has TRBV18 and TRBJ2-1; 10 bases fit TRBD2. The trim removed 1 base at V and 8 bases at J, leaving 5 bases unmatched. Germline CDR1 and CDR2: KGHSH and LQKENI. This CDR3 has 15 amino acids. Here the CDR3 reads CASSPQSGRAYEQFF. The DNA for the CDR3 is TGTGCCAGCTCACCACAGAGCGGGAGGGCGTATGAGCAGTTCTTC.

The DNA of the CDR3 is TGCGCCAGCAGCCAAGATCCCCCCGGACAGACCGAAATACGTAATTCACCCCTCCACTTT. It is translated as CASSQDPPGQTEIRNSPLHF. The rearrangement uses TRBV4-1 and TRBJ1-6; D perhaps matches TRBD1 (6 bases). CDR3 length: 20 amino acids. Trimming shortened V by 0 bases and J by 6 bases, and 24 bases separated the two germline ends. Germline V CDR1 and CDR2: MGHRA, YSYEKL.

The J gene is TRBJ1-5, the V gene TRBV6-1; tentative D call: TRBD1 (6 bases). Germline CDR1 and CDR2: MNHNS and SASEGT. This CDR3 region has 17 residues. V lost 1 base, J lost 0 bases, and 13 bases lay in between. The CDR3: CASSEGQAYNSNQPQHF. The CDR3 bases are TGTGCCAGCAGTGAAGGACAGGCTTACAATAGCAATCAGCCCCAGCATTTT.

The genes are TRBV11-2 and TRBJ1-6; D remains unclear. The germline V and J ends were trimmed by 0 bases and 3 bases, with 12 bases remaining between them. This CDR3 spans 17 amino acids. The germline gives CDR1 SGHAT, CDR2 FQNNGV. The CDR3 nucleotides read TGTGCCAGCAGCTTAGAGACGGCAGGACTCTATAATTCACCCCTCCACTTT. Protein: CASSLETAGLYNSPLHF. The full variable domain, rest sourced from reference TRBV11-2 and TRBJ1-6, is EAGVAQSPRYKIIEKRQSVAFWCNPISGHATLYWYQQILGQGPKLLIQFQNNGVVDDSQLPKDRFSAERLKGVDSTLKIQPAKLEDSAVYLCASSLETAGLYNSPLHFGNGTRLTVT.

V is TRBV11-2 and J is TRBJ1-3, with D possibly being TRBD1 (6 bases). With 1 base removed from V and 4 bases from J, the gap between germline ends came to 17 bases. The CDR3 spans 17 residues. The germline gives CDR1 SGHAT, CDR2 FQNNGV. The CDR3 reads CASSLAEKNRAGNTIYF. The CDR3 DNA is TGTGCCAGCAGCTTAGCCGAAAAGAACAGGGCAGGAAACACCATATATTTT.